One and the same sample provided the 30 T cell receptor beta chains below, sequenced in a study of T cell changes during pregnancy in multiple sclerosis. Here immunoSEQ multiplex PCR was the method, and the copy in TCRdb shows in-frame clones only, minus some. This sample yields tens of thousands of clones, of which roughly 90% are seen a single time; 9% to 9.5% belongs to the top ten. Specimen: peripheral blood, collected after pregnancy. The origin of the receptors is a female donor in good health, enrolled as a control in a pregnancy study.

The chain employs TRBV7-2 and TRBJ1-5, with D possibly being TRBD1 (6 bases). The CDR3 sequence is 14 residues long. The germline CDR1 and CDR2 sequences are SGHTA and FQGNSA. The V gene lost 1 base and the J gene lost 10 bases, with 14 bases spanning the gap. CDR3 sequence reads: CASSLDRAWEPQHF. The CDR3 nucleotides are TGTGCCAGCAGCTTAGACAGGGCTTGGGAACCCCAGCATTTT.

The chain employs TRBV6-5 and TRBJ2-2; no reliable D call. Between the trimmed V and J ends, which lost 6 bases and 1 base, there was a span of 3 bases. Germline V lookup: CDR1 MNHEY, CDR2 SVGAGI. The CDR3 extends over 12 amino acids. This CDR3 is CASRRNTGELFF. Written as DNA, the CDR3 is TGTGCCAGCAGGAGGAACACCGGGGAGCTGTTTTTT.

This chain links TRBV5-4 with TRBJ2-5; D might be TRBD1 (5 bases). In germline, CDR1 is SGHNT, CDR2 YYREEE (reference sequence). The length of the CDR3 is 14 residues. V shed 4 bases and J shed 1 base, with 11 bases lying between them. This CDR3 is CASSPGHFQETQYF. Written as DNA, the CDR3 is TGTGCCAGCAGCCCAGGACACTTCCAAGAGACCCAGTACTTC.

This chain connects TRBV29-1 to TRBJ2-1; 8 bases align to TRBD1. CDR3 length: 12 residues. V shed 4 bases and J 4 bases; nucleotides not matched to a gene: 0. Per germline, CDR1 SQVTM and CDR2 ANQGSEA. The CDR3 sequence: CSVGDRYNEQFF. The CDR3 nucleotides read TGCAGCGTTGGGGACAGGTACAATGAGCAGTTCTTC.

J is TRBJ2-7 and V is TRBV6-5, with 11 bases matching TRBD2. J gave up 4 bases and V 2 bases, and 4 bases lay outside the gene matches. Germline assignment: CDR1 MNHEY and CDR2 SVGAGI. The CDR3 has 15 residues. The CDR3 region is CASSYTGTSGYEQYF. CDR3 DNA: TGTGCCAGCAGTTACACCGGGACTAGCGGTTACGAGCAGTACTTC.

V and J are TRBV30 and TRBJ2-7, with 9 bases lining up with TRBD2. The V segment lost 0 bases and the J segment 2 bases; nucleotides outside the gene matches: 2. This CDR3 spans 14 amino acids. Germline lookup yields CDR1 GTSNPN and CDR2 SVGIG (reference sequence). The CDR3, as DNA: TGTGCCTGGAGTGTGCTAGCGGGGACCTACGAGCAGTACTTC. Protein sequence: CAWSVLAGTYEQYF.

The J gene is TRBJ1-5, the V gene TRBV6-1; D ambiguous. This CDR3 region has 13 residues. Germline values: CDR1 MNHNS, CDR2 SASEGT. The germline V and J ends were trimmed by 1 base and 7 bases, with 8 bases remaining between them. The chain's CDR3 is CASSEGRGQPQHF. The CDR3, as DNA: TGTGCCAGCAGTGAAGGGAGAGGCCAGCCCCAGCATTTT.

This clone has a single count. The chain carries TRBV10-3 and TRBJ2-3, with 9 positions matching TRBD1. The CDR3 is 15 amino acids. The V gene's germline CDR1 is ENHRY and CDR2 SYGVKD. V lost 0 bases and J lost 7; bases outside the gene matches: 5. CDR3 coding DNA: TGTGCCATCAGTGAGTCAGGGACAGGGAGATATACGCAGTATTTT. Protein product: CAISESGTGRYTQYF.

This sequence joins TRBV7-8 and TRBJ2-3; the match to TRBD2 covers 11 bases. Germline V CDR1 and CDR2: SGHVS, FQNEAQ. This CDR3 contains 16 residues. V was pared by 6 bases and J by 3 bases, with 8 bases of the junction left unmatched. The CDR3 nucleotides are TGTGCCAGCAGTTCCCTTAGCGGGGGGGGGACAGATACGCAGTATTTT. This encodes CASSSLSGGGTDTQYF.

The J gene is TRBJ1-1, the V gene TRBV5-6; TRBD1 matches at 8 bases. This CDR3 has 16 amino acids. In germline, CDR1 is SGHDT, CDR2 YYEEEE. With V trimmed by 4 bases and J by 0 bases, 8 bases remained unmatched. This CDR3 is CASSIYRGMVNTEAFF. The CDR3 nucleotides are TGTGCCAGCAGCATATACAGGGGGATGGTGAACACTGAAGCTTTCTTT.

The chain combines TRBV6-1 with TRBJ2-7; no reliable D call. Germline lookup yields CDR1 MNHNS and CDR2 SASEGT. The CDR3 has 12 residues. Trimming removed 8 bases at V and 0 bases at J, with 8 bases between. CDR3 sequence reads: CASEKLSYEQYF. DNA of the CDR3: TGTGCCAGCGAGAAACTCTCCTACGAGCAGTACTTC.

The rearrangement uses TRBV6-5 and TRBJ1-2; D gene unclear. Trimming took off 8 bases at V and 4 bases at J, with 11 bases between the two ends. The CDR3 totals 12 residues. CDR1 and CDR2 (germline): MNHEY, SVGAGI. The CDR3 loop is CASSEGGYGYTF. CDR3 nucleotide sequence: TGTGCCAGCTCCGAGGGCGGCTATGGCTACACCTTC.

This sequence joins TRBV7-8 and TRBJ1-2; maybe TRBD1 (6 bases). V lost 5 bases, J lost 6 bases, and 22 bases lay in between. Germline CDR1 SGHVS, CDR2 FQNEAQ. This CDR3 region has 16 residues. CDR3 protein: CASSRRQVVSSDGYTF. The CDR3 DNA reads as TGTGCCAGCAGCCGAAGACAGGTAGTCTCCTCGGATGGCTACACCTTC.

The chain employs TRBV6-5 and TRBJ2-1; a possible D gene is TRBD1 (6 bases). The germline V and J ends were trimmed by 5 bases and 5 bases, with 13 bases remaining between them. The CDR3 contains 14 residues. The germline CDR1 and CDR2 sequences are MNHEY and SVGAGI. This chain's CDR3 is CASSPTGWNNEQFF. CDR3 in DNA: TGTGCCAGCAGTCCGACAGGTTGGAACAATGAGCAGTTCTTC.

This chain uses TRBV30 with TRBJ1-5; the D gene is possibly TRBD1 (5 bases). V lost 0 bases and J 4 bases, leaving 10 bases between the germline ends. CDR1 and CDR2 from the germline V gene are GTSNPN and SVGIG (reference sequence). The CDR3 has 14 amino acids. As DNA, the CDR3 is TGTGCCTGGAGTGTAGGGGCAGTTAATCAGCCCCAGCATTTT. Its protein is CAWSVGAVNQPQHF.

The genes are TRBV7-2 and TRBJ2-4; the match to TRBD1 covers 7 bases. Trimming at V came to 1 base and at J to 0 bases, leaving 3 bases not matched to a gene. From germline, CDR1 is SGHTA and CDR2 FQGNSA. The CDR3 loop spans 16 amino acids. The CDR3 region is CASSLEGAGAKNIQYF. Written as DNA, the CDR3 is TGTGCCAGCAGCTTAGAGGGGGCGGGAGCCAAAAACATTCAGTACTTC.

The chain links TRBV5-8 to TRBJ2-3; D uncertain. CDR1 is SGHTS, CDR2 YDEGEE, per germline. The CDR3 has 12 residues. Between the trimmed V and J ends, which lost 2 bases and 5 bases, there was a span of 6 bases. The CDR3 sequence is CASSLLEDTQYF. The CDR3, as DNA: TGTGCCAGCAGCTTATTAGAAGATACGCAGTATTTT.

This clone was detected only once. The rearrangement joins TRBV2 to TRBJ1-2; D is perhaps TRBD1 (5 bases). In germline, CDR1 is SNHLY, CDR2 FYNNEI. The V gene lost 11 bases and the J gene lost 8 bases, with 15 bases spanning the gap. The CDR3 consists of 11 residues. CDR3 residues: CALGGRAGYTF. In DNA form, the CDR3 reads TGTGCCCTCGGGGGAAGGGCCGGCTACACCTTC.

The chain combines TRBV27 with TRBJ2-7; the D gene is possibly TRBD2 (6 bases). This CDR3 is 13 amino acids long. The V gene's germline CDR1 is MNHEY and CDR2 SMNVEV (reference sequence). V lost 4 bases to trimming and J lost 3 bases, with 10 bases between them. CDR3 in amino acids: CASSSAGNYEQYF. CDR3 coding DNA: TGTGCCAGCAGTTCTGCGGGAAACTACGAGCAGTACTTC.

This clone was seen a single time. In nucleotides, the CDR3 is TGCGCCAGCAGCCAACGACAGGGGGCCCAACAAAATTCACCCCTCCACTTT. The encoded protein is CASSQRQGAQQNSPLHF. The V gene is TRBV4-1, the J gene TRBJ1-6, with 10 positions matching TRBD1. This CDR3 comprises 17 residues. In germline, CDR1 is MGHRA, CDR2 YSYEKL. With 2 bases clipped from V and 7 bases from J, the junction kept 8 bases outside the gene matches.

V gene TRBV6-4 combines with J gene TRBJ2-1, with 9 bases identical to TRBD2. The CDR3 has 15 residues. The germline gives CDR1 MRHNA, CDR2 SNTAGT. V shed 6 bases and J 2 bases; nucleotides not matched to a gene: 5. For the CDR3, the DNA is TGTGCCAGCAGCCCGGGCGGGGGGGCCTACAATGAGCAGTTCTTC. This codes for CASSPGGGAYNEQFF.

The chain carries TRBV2 and TRBJ2-3; 10 bases map to TRBD2. The length of the CDR3 is 14 residues. Germline values: CDR1 SNHLY, CDR2 FYNNEI. The J segment lost 0 bases and the V segment lost 6 bases, leaving 0 bases of the junction unmatched. The DNA for the CDR3 is TGTGCCAGCAGGACTAGCGGGAGCACAGATACGCAGTATTTT. This gives the protein CASRTSGSTDTQYF.

The chain carries TRBV18 and TRBJ1-1, with D perhaps TRBD1 (5 bases). This CDR3 has 15 amino acids. V was pared by 0 bases and J by 1 base, with 9 bases between. Germline values: CDR1 KGHSH, CDR2 LQKENI. The CDR3 region has the DNA TGTGCCAGCTCACCACCGACAGTAGGGAACACTGAAGCTTTCTTT. Translated, it gives CASSPPTVGNTEAFF.

The chain links TRBV6-4 to TRBJ1-2; 7 bases line up with TRBD1. CDR1 is MRHNA, CDR2 SNTAGT, per germline. This CDR3 spans 18 amino acids. With V trimmed by 2 bases and J by 2 bases, 14 bases remained unmatched. The CDR3 DNA reads as TGTGCCAGCAGTGACCCGATGGGACAGCGGTTGCCCAACTATGGCTACACCTTC. As protein: CASSDPMGQRLPNYGYTF.

The chain has TRBV11-1 and TRBJ2-3; TRBD1 agrees at 9 bases. The CDR3 is 15 amino acids. Germline V gene lookup returns CDR1 SGHAT and CDR2 FQDESV (reference sequence). V lost 4 bases to trimming and J lost 6 bases; unmatched junction nucleotides: 8. The CDR3 DNA reads TGTGCCAGCAGCTCGGGACAGGGCCTCGCGGATACGCAGTATTTT. It yields the protein CASSSGQGLADTQYF.

This chain uses TRBV30 with TRBJ1-6, with D unclear. This CDR3 is built from 16 residues. Between the trimmed V and J ends, which lost 0 bases and 0 bases, there was a span of 9 bases. Looked up from germline, CDR1 is GTSNPN and CDR2 is SVGIG (reference sequence). The CDR3 DNA reads as TGTGCCTGGAGTGTACGCGGGAGCTCCTATAATTCACCCCTCCACTTT. It yields the protein CAWSVRGSSYNSPLHF. Drawing the rest from reference TRBV30 and TRBJ1-6, the complete variable domain is SQTIHQWPATLVQPVGSPLSLECTVEGTSNPNLYWYRQAAGRGLQLLFYSVGIGQISSEVPQNLSASRPQDRQFILSSKKLLLSDSGFYLCAWSVRGSSYNSPLHFGNGTRLTVT.

This clone was seen just once. The gene calls are TRBV6-4 and TRBJ2-3, with TRBD2 matching over 11 bases. This CDR3 has 15 amino acids. The germline V gene encodes CDR1 MRHNA and CDR2 SNTAGT. With 4 bases clipped from V and 4 bases from J, the junction kept 4 bases outside the gene matches. CDR3 amino acids: CASSVLAGGPDTQYF. CDR3 nucleotides: TGTGCCAGCAGTGTGCTAGCGGGAGGTCCAGATACGCAGTATTTT.

The J gene is TRBJ2-5, the V gene TRBV19; D unresolved. Germline CDR1 and CDR2: LNHDA and SQIVND (reference sequence). This CDR3 is built from 14 residues. V dropped 1 base and J dropped 7 bases, with 13 bases sitting between them. The CDR3 region is CASSIGSPVVTQYF. CDR3 bases: TGTGCCAGTAGTATAGGCAGTCCTGTTGTGACCCAGTACTTC.

V gene TRBV5-6 combines with J gene TRBJ1-2; D may be TRBD1 (6 bases). The germline V gene encodes CDR1 SGHDT and CDR2 YYEEEE. V was cut by 0 bases and J by 0 bases, with 12 bases left in between. The CDR3 is made up of 16 amino acids. CDR3 amino acids: CASSLAGTTANYGYTF. The CDR3 nucleotides read TGTGCCAGCAGCTTGGCCGGGACAACGGCTAACTATGGCTACACCTTC.

The chain is built from TRBV2 and TRBJ2-7; the D is unclear. Trimming left V 2 bases short and J 3 bases short, with 2 bases between. The CDR3 consists of 11 residues. Germline V gene data show CDR1 as SNHLY and CDR2 as FYNNEI. This CDR3 reads CASSEYYEQYF. CDR3 DNA sequence: TGTGCCAGCAGTGAATACTACGAGCAGTACTTC.